This paragraph covers one TCR beta chain sequence. Its antigen is unknown. One base away there is no much larger clone; base qualities are not given. These data originate in a study of tumor and adjacent non-tumor tissue in lung cancer (dated by TCRdb to 2017 to 2018). Looking at the study overall: The cohort included about eleven adenocarcinoma, a couple of squamous cell carcinoma and 1 small cell lung cancer patients. The approximately 15 patients were aged about 31 to 85 years, included approximately ten men and 5 women, and had TNM stage I to III disease. Sequencing produced about 130,000,000 productive TCRbeta reads in total, an average of about 3.8 million reads per sample. The study compared bulk TCRbeta repertoires from lung tumor tissue and matched distant non-tumor lung tissue of about 16 lung cancer patients. TCRbeta CDR3 sequencing was performed on more than 25 paired specimens, with one tumor sample and one normal lung sample collected per patient. The paper as a whole reports these results and caveats: The sequencing platform is not named in the methods, and unique molecular identifiers are not mentioned. TCR diversity (inverse Simpson) was significantly higher in tumor than in normal lung tissue (around 450 vs 160, P = 0.0075, Mann-Whitney U test). The top 100 clones accounted for a significantly larger cumulative portion of the repertoire in normal lung than in tumor tissue. Because peripheral blood was not sequenced, the blood TCRbeta repertoires of the lung cancer patients in the study went unexamined. With only about 16 patients in the cohort, the authors noted that larger samples and more detailed clinical data are needed. TCR diversity was significantly higher in younger patients, and higher tumor TCR diversity was associated with shorter overall and disease-free survival.

RNA was isolated from bulk, unsorted tissue, and RNA quality was assessed with a NanoDrop ND-1000 and an Agilent 2100. Donors were newly diagnosed lung cancer patients admitted for thoracic surgery in China between August and November 2014, without prior chemotherapy. Anyone who had undergone radiotherapy or chemotherapy before, or who had another cancer at the same time, was left out of the study. Surgical tissue pieces of about 1-2.1 cm3 were preserved in RNAlater solution and stored at -80 °C until use. Library preparation was by multiplex PCR. The data were produced on an Illumina HiSeq 2500. TCRbeta libraries were built by three rounds of nested PCR using primers (Table S4), following protocols modified from ARM-PCR. PCR products of 200-500 bp were gel-excised and purified with the QIAquick gel extraction kit before sequencing. On the authors' methods: Reads were cleaned with Trimmomatic, merged with FLASH into complete CDR3 sequences, and assigned to V(D)J germline segments with MiTCR. VDJtools was used to compute clonal diversity as the inverse Simpson's index. In-frame sequences without a premature stop codon were defined as productive reads. TCRdb took the public reads, trimmed them with fastp at Q25, ran MiXCR for clone calling and kept in-frame beta chains. Rows merge per CDR3 protein into single entries with the most common DNA and genes. What appears here as the V and J calls and clone size reflects TCRdb's work, not the paper's. The sample table shows about 93,000 distinct CDR3 sequences, and roughly 66% are seen once. The top ten clones comprise about 17% of the sample.

The clonotype originates from a man aged 55 to 70 with non-small cell lung cancer. The sample comprised lung tumor tissue.

The CDR3 is CASSSYQKETQYF. The nucleotide sequence reads TGTGCCAGCAGCTCATACCAAAAAGAGACCCAGTACTTC. Recombination connected TRBV11-2 to TRBJ2-5; there is no confident call for the D gene. From the germline V gene, CDR1 is SGHAT and CDR2 is FQNNGV. At the junction V is shortened by 4 bases and J by 3 bases, with 9 bases in between. From the cysteine through the phenylalanine, the CDR3 covers 13 amino acids. Here the CDR3 DNA is all that survives: 39 bases in frame from base 1.